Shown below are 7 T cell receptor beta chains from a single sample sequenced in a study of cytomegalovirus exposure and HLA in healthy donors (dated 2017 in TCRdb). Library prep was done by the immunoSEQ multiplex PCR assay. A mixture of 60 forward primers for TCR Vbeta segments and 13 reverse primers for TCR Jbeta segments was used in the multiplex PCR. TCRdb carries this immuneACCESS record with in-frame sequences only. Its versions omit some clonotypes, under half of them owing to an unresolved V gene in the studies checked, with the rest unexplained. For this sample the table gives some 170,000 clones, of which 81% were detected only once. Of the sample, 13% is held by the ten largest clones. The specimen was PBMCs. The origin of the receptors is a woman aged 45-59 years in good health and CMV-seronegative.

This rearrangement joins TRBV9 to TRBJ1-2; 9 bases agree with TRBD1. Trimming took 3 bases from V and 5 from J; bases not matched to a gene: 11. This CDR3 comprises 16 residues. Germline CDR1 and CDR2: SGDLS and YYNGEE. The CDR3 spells CASSARDREVSYGYTF. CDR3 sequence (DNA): TGTGCCAGCAGCGCCCGGGACAGGGAGGTCTCGTATGGCTACACCTTC. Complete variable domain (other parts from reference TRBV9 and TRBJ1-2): DSGVTQTPKHLITATGQRVTLRCSPRSGDLSVYWYQQSLDQGLQFLIQYYNGEERAKGNILERFSAQQFPDLHSELNLSSLELGDSALYFCASSARDREVSYGYTFGSGTRLTVV.

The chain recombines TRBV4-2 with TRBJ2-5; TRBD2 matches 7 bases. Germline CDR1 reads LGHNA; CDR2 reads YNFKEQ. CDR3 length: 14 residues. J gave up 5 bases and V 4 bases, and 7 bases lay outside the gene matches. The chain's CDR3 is CASSRVVAGETQYF. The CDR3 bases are TGTGCCAGCAGCCGGGTGGTAGCGGGTGAGACCCAGTACTTC.

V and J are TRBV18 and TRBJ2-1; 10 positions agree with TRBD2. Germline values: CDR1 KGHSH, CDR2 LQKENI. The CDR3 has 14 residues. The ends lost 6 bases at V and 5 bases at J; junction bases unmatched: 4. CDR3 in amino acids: CASSELAGNNEQFF. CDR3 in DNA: TGTGCCAGCTCCGAACTAGCGGGGAACAATGAGCAGTTCTTC.

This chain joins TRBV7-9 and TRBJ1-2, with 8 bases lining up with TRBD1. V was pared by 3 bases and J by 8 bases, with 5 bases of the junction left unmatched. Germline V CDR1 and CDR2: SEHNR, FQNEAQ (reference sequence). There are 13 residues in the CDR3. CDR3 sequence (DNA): TGTGCCAGCAGCTTGACAGGGGTAGAAGGCTACACCTTC. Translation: CASSLTGVEGYTF.

CDR3 region: CASSVVGGGSYNEQFF. CDR3 in DNA: TGTGCCAGCAGCGTGGTGGGCGGGGGGTCCTACAATGAGCAGTTCTTC. The chain links TRBV9 to TRBJ2-1; 8 bases map to TRBD2. Germline V gene sequence: CDR1 SGDLS, CDR2 YYNGEE. Trimming removed 2 bases from V and 1 base from J; junction bases left unmatched: 5. The CDR3 loop spans 16 amino acids.

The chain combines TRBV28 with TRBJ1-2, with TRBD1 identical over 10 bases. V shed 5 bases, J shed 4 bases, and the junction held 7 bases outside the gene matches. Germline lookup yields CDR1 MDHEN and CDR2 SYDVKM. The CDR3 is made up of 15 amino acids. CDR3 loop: CASSLRDRGRYGYTF. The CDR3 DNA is TGTGCCAGCAGTCTCCGGGACAGGGGCCGCTATGGCTACACCTTC.

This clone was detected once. CDR3 bases: TGTGCCAGCAACTCGGACGGACTAATACAGGGGAATGAGCAGTTCTTC. This translates into CASNSDGLIQGNEQFF. The gene calls are TRBV4-2 and TRBJ2-1; tentative D call: TRBD1 (7 bases). The CDR3 has 16 amino acids. V shed 7 bases and J shed 7 bases, with 23 bases lying between them. Germline V gene data show CDR1 as LGHNA and CDR2 as YNFKEQ.